This is a list of T cell receptor beta chains from one sample in a study of cytomegalovirus exposure and HLA in healthy donors. Generated by immunoSEQ multiplex PCR, the TCRdb table keeps only in-frame clones and is missing some. Of 120,000 to 150,000 clones in the sample, over 70% were seen once. The sample consisted of PBMCs. The receptor source for this set is a male donor in good health and CMV-seronegative. The CDR3 runs from the conserved cysteine through the conserved F or W. Fields, in order: CDR3 length, V gene, J gene, D gene, clone size, CDR3 DNA, CDR3 protein. D genes are given only for firm matches. Size values are once, few and many counts, or a class for expanded clones, and some rows have none.

16,TRBV9,TRBJ2-7,TRBD2,.,TGTGCCAGCAGCGGCCGGGGGGGACCGACATCCTACGAGCAGTACTTC,CASSGRGGPTSYEQYF
13,TRBV7-2,TRBJ1-1,.,few,TGTGCCAGCAGACTCGAATTGAACACTGAAGCTTTCTTT,CASRLELNTEAFF
15,TRBV7-3,TRBJ2-3,.,.,TGTGCCAGCAGCTCCCAGGGTTTCTTCACAGATACGCAGTATTTT,CASSSQGFFTDTQYF
11,TRBV6-6,TRBJ1-1,.,.,TGTGCCAGCAGCCCAGGGTTAGGAGCTTTCTTT,CASSPGLGAFF
14,TRBV6-1,TRBJ1-1,TRBD1,.,TGTGCCAGTACCGGGACAGGGGGCGACACTGAAGCTTTCTTT,CASTGTGGDTEAFF
14,TRBV29-1,TRBJ1-2,.,.,TGCAGCGTTGAAAGGGAGGGGGGCGACTATGGCTACACCTTC,CSVEREGGDYGYTF
12,TRBV29-1,TRBJ2-7,.,.,TGCAGCGCGGGACGGGGACACAGCGAGCAGTACTTC,CSAGRGHSEQYF
14,TRBV6-1,TRBJ2-5,.,.,TGTGCCAGCAGCCCTCTAGCGCTTCTGGAGACCCAGTACTTC,CASSPLALLETQYF
11,TRBV30,TRBJ1-2,.,.,TGTGCCTGGAGTGCGGCGGGGACTTACACCTTC,CAWSAAGTYTF
13,TRBV10-3,TRBJ1-5,TRBD1,.,TGTGCCATCAGTACAGGGGGCAATCAGCCCCAGCATTTT,CAISTGGNQPQHF
15,TRBV27,TRBJ1-3,.,.,TGTGCCAGCAGTTTATCAGGGGCGGCTGGAAACACCATATATTTT,CASSLSGAAGNTIYF
12,TRBV5-8,TRBJ1-1,.,.,TGTGCCAGCAGCTTACAATTCACTGAAGCTTTCTTT,CASSLQFTEAFF
14,TRBV5-6,TRBJ1-1,.,few,TGTGCCAGCTCCCAGACAGATTTGAACACTGAAGCTTTCTTT,CASSQTDLNTEAFF
13,TRBV30,TRBJ1-2,TRBD1,.,TGTGCCTGGAGTGTACAGGGGGACTATGGCTACACCTTC,CAWSVQGDYGYTF
16,TRBV28,TRBJ1-5,.,.,TGTGCCAGCAGCGTGCCCAGGGTAGGGAGCAATCAGCCCCAGCATTTT,CASSVPRVGSNQPQHF
15,TRBV5-6,TRBJ1-5,TRBD1,once,TGTGCCAGCAGACCGGACAGGGGGAAGGATCAGCCCCAGCATTTT,CASRPDRGKDQPQHF
15,TRBV5-1,TRBJ2-5,.,.,TGCGCCAGCAGCTTGGGGAGGGGACGCCAAGAGACCCAGTACTTC,CASSLGRGRQETQYF
14,TRBV4-3,TRBJ2-7,TRBD1,.,TGCGCCAGCAGCCAAGATAAGACAGGGTACGAGCAGTACTTC,CASSQDKTGYEQYF
12,TRBV28,TRBJ2-7,.,.,TGTGCCAGCAGTTTGACGTCGGGAGAGCAGTACTTC,CASSLTSGEQYF
12,TRBV2,TRBJ2-3,.,.,TGTGCCACCAAAGCCGGGGCAGATACGCAGTATTTT,CATKAGADTQYF
14,TRBV28,TRBJ1-2,.,.,TGTGCCAGCAGTTCCGGGACATCTAACTATGGCTACACCTTC,CASSSGTSNYGYTF
16,TRBV4-2,TRBJ1-1,.,once,TGTGCCAGCAGCCAAGAACCGCAGGCCATGAACACTGAAGCTTTCTTT,CASSQEPQAMNTEAFF
15,TRBV15,TRBJ1-4,TRBD1,.,TGTGCCACCAGTCCCCCGGGACAGGGAAGCGAAAAACTGTTTTTT,CATSPPGQGSEKLFF
13,TRBV6-5,TRBJ2-5,.,.,TGTGCCAGCAGTGACACAGGGATCGAGACCCAGTACTTC,CASSDTGIETQYF
14,TRBV2,TRBJ1-1,.,.,TGTGCCAGCATAGTTGAAATTTTGAACACTGAAGCTTTCTTT,CASIVEILNTEAFF
12,TRBV5-8,TRBJ2-1,.,.,TGTGCCAGCGCATACCAGGGTACAAAGCAGTTCTTC,CASAYQGTKQFF
16,TRBV5-6,TRBJ2-7,TRBD2,once,TGTGCCAGCGGTCGGGAGGCAGAAAACGGGGTATACGAGCAGTACTTC,CASGREAENGVYEQYF
11,TRBV30,TRBJ2-5,.,.,TGTGCCTGGAGTGTCTCAGAGACCCAGTACTTC,CAWSVSETQYF
13,TRBV5-1,TRBJ2-7,TRBD1,.,TGCGCCAGCAGCTTTAGAACAGGGGACGAGCAGTACTTC,CASSFRTGDEQYF
14,TRBV29-1,TRBJ2-7,TRBD2,.,TGCAGCGTTGATCGGGGAGGGTTTCCCTACGAGCAGTACTTC,CSVDRGGFPYEQYF
17,TRBV19,TRBJ2-3,.,.,TGTGCCAGTAGTATCAACCTCGGGGGAACTAGCACAGATACGCAGTATTTT,CASSINLGGTSTDTQYF
15,TRBV2,TRBJ2-5,TRBD2,.,TGTGCCAGCACCGAACCCCTAGCGGGGGTGGAGACCCAGTACTTC,CASTEPLAGVETQYF
16,TRBV6-5,TRBJ1-6,.,.,TGTGCCAGCAGTTACGTGCGGGCGCGGGGTAATTCACCCCTCCACTTT,CASSYVRARGNSPLHF
15,TRBV15,TRBJ1-5,.,.,TGTGCCACCAGCAGAGCACGACAGAGCAATCAGCCCCAGCATTTT,CATSRARQSNQPQHF
13,TRBV2,TRBJ2-2,.,few,TGTGCCAGCACCAGGGCACCTACCGGGGAGCTGTTTTTT,CASTRAPTGELFF
15,TRBV18,TRBJ1-3,.,.,TGTGCCAGCTCACCGTTGCCCTACTCTGGAAACACCATATATTTT,CASSPLPYSGNTIYF
14,TRBV19,TRBJ2-3,TRBD1,.,TGTGCCAGTAGTATAGGGACAGGGGCAGATACGCAGTATTTT,CASSIGTGADTQYF
16,TRBV6-6,TRBJ1-5,.,.,TGTGCCAGCAGGGGAGACGGACGGGGAGCTAATCAGCCCCAGCATTTT,CASRGDGRGANQPQHF
14,TRBV5-1,TRBJ1-2,.,.,TGCGCCAGCAGCCCCGGACACAATTTCTATGGCTACACCTTC,CASSPGHNFYGYTF
16,TRBV28,TRBJ1-1,.,.,TGTGCCAGCAGTCTGCCCCCCCTTGGGCAGAACACTGAAGCTTTCTTT,CASSLPPLGQNTEAFF
15,TRBV5-5,TRBJ2-2,TRBD1,.,TGTGCCAGCAGCCTCCTGACAGGGGAAACCGGGGAGCTGTTTTTT,CASSLLTGETGELFF
12,TRBV2,TRBJ2-7,TRBD1,.,TGTGCCAGCAGTGGACAGGGTAACGAGCAGTACTTC,CASSGQGNEQYF
16,TRBV6-6,TRBJ2-3,TRBD2,.,TGTGCCAGCAGTCCCCGCGGGGGGGCTATCACAGATACGCAGTATTTT,CASSPRGGAITDTQYF
14,TRBV28,TRBJ2-7,TRBD1,.,TGTGCCAGCAGTCTGCGGACAGGCTCCTACGAGCAGTACTTC,CASSLRTGSYEQYF
15,TRBV6-1,TRBJ2-1,.,.,TGTGCCAGCAGTGAAGGCTCAAACGGGGTGGGTGAGCAGTTCTTC,CASSEGSNGVGEQFF
17,TRBV4-3,TRBJ1-1,TRBD1,few,TGCGCCAGCAGTCCCCTCGACAGGGGGAAAGCGAACACTGAAGCTTTCTTT,CASSPLDRGKANTEAFF
11,TRBV5-6,TRBJ1-1,.,few,TGTGCCAGCAGCTTCGGGATCGAAGCTTTCTTT,CASSFGIEAFF
16,TRBV27,TRBJ1-2,.,.,TGTGCCAGCAGTTCAATACAGGGTTCGGTTTGGGATGGCTACACCTTC,CASSSIQGSVWDGYTF
15,TRBV11-2,TRBJ2-3,.,.,TGTGCCAGCAGGGGGGGGGCCGGGGGTGATCATACGCAGTATTTT,CASRGGAGGDHTQYF
19,TRBV7-9,TRBJ2-1,TRBD2,once,TGTGCCAGCACCCGGATGGGAACTAGCGGGGGGCAACCGGGCAATGAGCAGTTCTTC,CASTRMGTSGGQPGNEQFF
17,TRBV5-6,TRBJ2-7,TRBD1,once,TGTGCCAGCAGCCCAACCATTCGGGACAGGGTTTTTGGCGAGCAGTACTTC,CASSPTIRDRVFGEQYF
15,TRBV6-5,TRBJ1-2,TRBD1,.,TGTGCCAGCAGTTACCGGACAGGCGGGAACTATGGCTACACCTTC,CASSYRTGGNYGYTF
11,TRBV6-1,TRBJ1-2,TRBD1,.,TGTGCCATCCGGACAGGATCTGGCTACACCTTC,CAIRTGSGYTF
14,TRBV7-7,TRBJ2-7,TRBD1,once,TGTGCTAGCAGCTTGGGACAGGGGCTTGGCGAGCAGTACTTC,CASSLGQGLGEQYF
15,TRBV4-3,TRBJ2-1,TRBD1,few,TGCGCCAGCAGCCGAGCCGGGACAGGGGACAATGAGCAGTTCTTC,CASSRAGTGDNEQFF